Below are 30 T cell receptor beta chains sequenced from a single sample in a study of shared clonotypes between healthy human individuals. Sequencing was performed with immunoSEQ multiplex PCR; in TCRdb, only in-frame clones are kept and a portion is missing. This sample has 500,000 to 700,000 clones, with 85% to 95% found just once. CD45RO-negative, CCR7-positively selected cells formed the naive CD8 fraction, excluding terminally differentiated effector memory CD45RA+ cells. The sample was naive CD8+ T cells sorted from blood. These receptor sequences come from a woman aged 25 to 45 in good health.

V and J are TRBV5-8 and TRBJ1-5, with 7 bases identical to TRBD1. Germline lookup yields CDR1 SGHTS and CDR2 YDEGEE. The trim removed 4 bases at V and 3 bases at J, leaving 4 bases unmatched. This CDR3 is 14 amino acids long. This chain's CDR3 is CASSRGGPNQPQHF. The CDR3 DNA sequence: TGTGCCAGCAGCCGAGGGGGCCCCAATCAGCCCCAGCATTTT.

Turning to this clone: Additional DNA sequences in this sample encode the identical CDR3. The chain joins TRBV27 to TRBJ2-5, with D perhaps given as TRBD1 or TRBD2 (7 bases each). The J call may be in error: the DNA end matches TRBJ2-7 better. This CDR3 comprises 13 residues. Germline V CDR1 and CDR2: MNHEY, SMNVEV (reference sequence). CDR3 sequence reads: CASSPGGGYEQYF. CDR3 coding DNA: TGTGCCAGCAGTCCAGGGGGGGGCTACGAGCAGTACTTC.

The genes are TRBV19 and TRBJ2-7; 8 nucleotides align to TRBD1. This CDR3 spans 14 amino acids. V trimming: 5 bases; J trimming: 1 base; junction bases outside the gene matches: 4. In germline, CDR1 is LNHDA, CDR2 SQIVND (reference sequence). CDR3 nucleotides: TGTGCCAGTAGTGACAGGGGATATTCCTACGAGCAGTACTTC. Amino acid sequence: CASSDRGYSYEQYF.

The rearrangement links TRBV11-2 to TRBJ2-3, with TRBD2 matching over 9 bases. The CDR3 contains 16 residues. J gave up 2 bases and V 0 bases, and 3 bases lay outside the gene matches. Looked up from germline, CDR1 is SGHAT and CDR2 is FQNNGV. DNA for the CDR3: TGTGCCAGCAGCTTAGAGCCGGGACTAGCCACAGATACGCAGTATTTT. Its protein is CASSLEPGLATDTQYF.

The chain combines TRBV28 with TRBJ2-5; D gene ambiguous. The ends were cut back, 7 bases at V and 4 bases at J, with 10 bases in the middle. Germline V CDR1 and CDR2: MDHEN, SYDVKM. The CDR3 is made up of 12 amino acids. CDR3: CASTRVGETQYF. CDR3 coding DNA: TGTGCCAGCACTCGAGTTGGAGAGACCCAGTACTTC.

This CDR3 is CASSLYGTGGFTDTQYF. DNA of the CDR3: TGTGCCAGCAGCTTGTATGGGACAGGGGGTTTCACAGATACGCAGTATTTT. The genes are TRBV5-8 and TRBJ2-3, with 11 bases aligning to TRBD1. This CDR3 is 17 amino acids long. V gave up 1 base and J gave up 2 bases; unmatched junction bases: 6. Germline CDR1 is SGHTS and CDR2 is YDEGEE.

V usage is TRBV5-6 and J usage is TRBJ1-3; TRBD1 is a possible D gene (5 bases). This CDR3 comprises 14 residues. Germline CDR1 is SGHDT and CDR2 is YYEEEE. Trimming shortened V by 5 bases and J by 7 bases, and 16 bases separated the two germline ends. DNA of the CDR3: TGTGCCAGCAGTGGATACGGGGGACGGAACACCATATATTTT. Translating gives CASSGYGGRNTIYF.

This chain uses TRBV4-1 with TRBJ2-2, with TRBD2 as a possible D gene (6 bases). The V end was cut by 2 bases, the J end by 2 bases, with 9 bases between. CDR1 and CDR2 (germline): MGHRA, YSYEKL. The CDR3 runs 15 residues. CDR3 amino acids: CASSQRGTNTGELFF. CDR3 DNA: TGCGCCAGCAGCCAACGGGGGACTAACACCGGGGAGCTGTTTTTT.

The V call is TRBV13, the J call TRBJ2-7; tentatively, D is TRBD1 (5 bases). The germline V gene encodes CDR1 PRHDT and CDR2 FYEKMQ (reference sequence). The CDR3 has 15 amino acids. Trimming removed 5 bases at V and 3 bases at J, with 17 bases between. CDR3 nucleotide sequence: TGTGCCAGCAGCCCCATCCTTAGGGGAAGCTACGAGCAGTACTTC. Translation: CASSPILRGSYEQYF.

The V and J genes are TRBV11-1 and TRBJ2-7; 10 bases agree with TRBD2. Per the germline V gene, CDR1 is SGHAT and CDR2 is FQDESV (reference sequence). After removal of 7 bases from V and 2 bases from J, the junction contained 8 bases not matched to a gene. This CDR3 region has 15 residues. The CDR3 spells CASTQRTSGPYEQYF. The CDR3 DNA reads TGTGCCAGCACCCAACGGACTAGCGGTCCCTACGAGCAGTACTTC.

The genes are TRBV9 and TRBJ2-3; D unclear. This CDR3 is 13 amino acids long. Trimming pared 2 bases from V and 2 bases from J, leaving 6 bases between. CDR1 and CDR2 (germline): SGDLS, YYNGEE. The CDR3 loop is CASSVQATDTQYF. The DNA of the CDR3 is TGTGCCAGCAGCGTCCAGGCCACAGATACGCAGTATTTT. The entire variable domain, with the rest obtained from reference TRBV9 and TRBJ2-3, is as follows: DSGVTQTPKHLITATGQRVTLRCSPRSGDLSVYWYQQSLDQGLQFLIQYYNGEERAKGNILERFSAQQFPDLHSELNLSSLELGDSALYFCASSVQATDTQYFGPGTRLTVL.

The chain is built from TRBV7-9 and TRBJ2-5; TRBD2 matches at 13 bases. Per germline, CDR1 SEHNR and CDR2 FQNEAQ (reference sequence). The ends lost 6 bases at V and 4 bases at J; junction bases unmatched: 5. The CDR3 covers 15 residues. CDR3 protein: CASRGLAGYGETQYF. Written as DNA, the CDR3 is TGTGCCAGCAGGGGACTAGCGGGATACGGAGAGACCCAGTACTTC.

The V and J genes are TRBV10-1 and TRBJ2-2; possible D gene TRBD2, 5 bases. V lost 4 bases and J lost 1, with 10 bases in between. This CDR3 has 15 amino acids. The germline V gene encodes CDR1 WNHNN and CDR2 SYGVQD (reference sequence). The DNA of the CDR3 is TGCGCCAGCAGTGCTGGAAGCGGGAACACCGGGGAGCTGTTTTTT. Translated: CASSAGSGNTGELFF.

The CDR3 DNA follows: TGTGCCAGCAGCCCCTCTTTTATCCCAGATACGCAGTATTTT. Amino acids: CASSPSFIPDTQYF. The V gene is TRBV9, the J gene TRBJ2-3; D not certain. There are 14 residues in the CDR3. Germline values: CDR1 SGDLS, CDR2 YYNGEE. Trimming stripped 4 bases from V and 4 bases from J, with 13 bases between.

V and J are TRBV7-3 and TRBJ2-5; D is possibly TRBD1 or TRBD2 (5 bases each). Trimming removed 5 bases at V and 11 bases at J, with 27 bases between. Germline CDR1 SGHTA, CDR2 FQGTGA. The CDR3 covers 16 residues. CDR3 nucleotides: TGTGCCAGCAGCCATCACCGGGACCCCAGTTTGGGTGAGCAGTACTTC. Its translation is CASSHHRDPSLGEQYF.

The V gene is TRBV28, the J gene TRBJ1-5; 7 bases are shared with TRBD1. From germline, CDR1 is MDHEN and CDR2 SYDVKM. The junction had 8 bases not matched to a gene; V was cut back by 3 bases and J by 3 bases. This CDR3 is 16 amino acids long. DNA for the CDR3: TGTGCCAGCAGTTTTTGGACAGGACTAAACAATCAGCCCCAGCATTTT. It translates to CASSFWTGLNNQPQHF.

Details on this clone: The same CDR3 can be traced to other DNA sequences in this sample. The chain is built from TRBV27 and TRBJ2-7; the match to TRBD1 covers 9 bases. The germline gives CDR1 MNHEY, CDR2 SMNVEV (reference sequence). The J segment lost 4 bases and the V segment lost 5 bases, leaving 3 bases of the junction unmatched. The CDR3 runs to 13 residues. CDR3 coding DNA: TGTGCCAGCAGTCCGGGACAGGGATACGAGCAGTACTTC. Translating it yields CASSPGQGYEQYF.

J is TRBJ2-3 and V is TRBV7-9; the D gene could be TRBD1 or TRBD2 (5 bases each). Trimming took off 4 bases at V and 4 bases at J, with 18 bases between the two ends. Looked up from germline, CDR1 is SEHNR and CDR2 is FQNEAQ (reference sequence). The CDR3 length is 16 residues. The CDR3 loop reads CASSSTGQGLPDTQYF. CDR3 sequence (DNA): TGTGCCAGCAGCTCCACGGGGCAGGGATTACCAGATACGCAGTATTTT.

The chain has TRBV29-1 and TRBJ2-3, with 8 bases that match TRBD1. The CDR3 is 19 residues long. The V gene's germline CDR1 is SQVTM and CDR2 ANQGSEA. Trimming cost V 3 bases and J 3 bases; bases outside gene matches: 20. The CDR3 DNA reads TGCAGCGTTGAGTTCCCGAACGCCGCGGACAGGGTAAAGACAGATACGCAGTATTTT. Protein: CSVEFPNAADRVKTDTQYF.

To note about this clone: Other DNA sequences from this sample encode an identical CDR3 as well. V and J are TRBV6-1 and TRBJ2-7, with D possibly TRBD2 on 5 matching bases. From germline, CDR1 is MNHNS and CDR2 SASEGT. The V gene lost 7 bases and the J gene lost 0 bases, with 13 bases spanning the gap. The CDR3 is 14 amino acids. The DNA for the CDR3 is TGTGCCAGCATCGGACTCGAAACCTCCTACGAGCAGTACTTC. Translating it yields CASIGLETSYEQYF.

This chain joins TRBV11-2 and TRBJ2-7; D gene uncertain. Trimming cost V 6 bases and J 1 base, with 10 bases left between them. The CDR3 covers 13 residues. Germline V CDR1 and CDR2: SGHAT, FQNNGV. CDR3 coding DNA: TGTGCCAGCAGTAGGAGCAATTCCTACGAGCAGTACTTC. Translated: CASSRSNSYEQYF.

J is TRBJ2-5 and V is TRBV5-6, with D perhaps matching TRBD1 (6 bases). Trimming left V 2 bases short and J 2 bases short, with 16 bases between. The CDR3 loop spans 16 amino acids. Germline CDR1 is SGHDT and CDR2 is YYEEEE. Here the CDR3 reads CASSFTGSTVQETQYF. For the CDR3, the DNA is TGTGCCAGCAGCTTTACAGGGTCGACGGTACAAGAGACCCAGTACTTC.

The rearrangement uses TRBV6-1 and TRBJ2-1; no clear D. Germline lookup yields CDR1 MNHNS and CDR2 SASEGT. The CDR3 consists of 11 residues. Trimming took off 9 bases at V and 4 bases at J, with 7 bases between the two ends. In nucleotides, the CDR3 is TGTGCCAGGGGCTATTACAATGAGCAGTTCTTC. It specifies CARGYYNEQFF.

This clone was seen a single time. This chain uses TRBV7-9 with TRBJ2-7, with 10 bases lining up with TRBD2. The CDR3 runs to 15 residues. Per the germline V gene, CDR1 is SEHNR and CDR2 is FQNEAQ (reference sequence). The V segment lost 6 bases and the J segment 3 bases; nucleotides outside the gene matches: 8. The CDR3 here is CASRVTSGNLYEQYF. For the CDR3, the DNA is TGTGCCAGCAGGGTCACTAGCGGGAATCTCTACGAGCAGTACTTC.

With regard to this clone: The same CDR3 can be traced to other DNA sequences in this sample. The V and J genes are TRBV27 and TRBJ2-7, with TRBD1 as a possible D gene (6 bases). CDR1 is MNHEY, CDR2 SMNVEV, per germline (reference sequence). This CDR3 contains 14 residues. With 5 bases removed from V and 2 bases from J, the gap between germline ends came to 13 bases. The CDR3 nucleotides are TGTGCCAGCAGTCCGTTCAGGGGACCCTACGAGCAGTACTTC. It translates to CASSPFRGPYEQYF.

The V and J genes are TRBV4-2 and TRBJ2-1; tentatively, D is TRBD2 (6 bases). This CDR3 has 17 amino acids. V lost 0 bases, J lost 3 bases, and 15 bases lay in between. Germline V CDR1 and CDR2: LGHNA, YNFKEQ. In DNA, the CDR3 is TGTGCCAGCAGCCAAGATATTGCGGGACGAGGCTACAATGAGCAGTTCTTC. Encoded protein: CASSQDIAGRGYNEQFF.

The gene calls are TRBV29-1 and TRBJ2-1, with 8 bases fitting TRBD1. The CDR3 covers 14 residues. The germline V gene encodes CDR1 SQVTM and CDR2 ANQGSEA. Trimming at V came to 5 bases and at J to 7 bases, leaving 10 bases not matched to a gene. CDR3 in amino acids: CSVLWTGKNNEQFF. In DNA, the CDR3 is TGCAGCGTTTTGTGGACAGGGAAAAATAATGAGCAGTTCTTC.

The J gene is TRBJ2-7, the V gene TRBV7-9; D gene ambiguous. The CDR3 loop spans 13 amino acids. V was shortened by 1 base and J by 4 bases, with 8 bases between the two germline ends. Looked up from germline, CDR1 is SEHNR and CDR2 is FQNEAQ (reference sequence). The CDR3 DNA reads as TGTGCCAGCAGCTTAGAGACACAATACGAGCAGTACTTC. This encodes CASSLETQYEQYF.

The chain is built from TRBV29-1 and TRBJ2-1; 11 bases line up with TRBD1. The CDR3 is 14 amino acids. Germline assignment: CDR1 SQVTM and CDR2 ANQGSEA. V was pared by 3 bases and J by 9 bases, with 7 bases of the junction left unmatched. As DNA, the CDR3 is TGCAGCGTTGATAAGGGACAGGGGGTTGGTGAGCAGTTCTTC. Protein product: CSVDKGQGVGEQFF.

J is TRBJ2-7 and V is TRBV30; no clear D. This CDR3 comprises 13 residues. V lost 5 bases and J 5 bases, leaving 16 bases between the germline ends. CDR1 is GTSNPN, CDR2 SVGIG, per germline (reference sequence). CDR3 coding DNA: TGTGCCTGGCGGCACCCTTGGTTCCACGAGCAGTACTTC. Amino acid sequence: CAWRHPWFHEQYF.